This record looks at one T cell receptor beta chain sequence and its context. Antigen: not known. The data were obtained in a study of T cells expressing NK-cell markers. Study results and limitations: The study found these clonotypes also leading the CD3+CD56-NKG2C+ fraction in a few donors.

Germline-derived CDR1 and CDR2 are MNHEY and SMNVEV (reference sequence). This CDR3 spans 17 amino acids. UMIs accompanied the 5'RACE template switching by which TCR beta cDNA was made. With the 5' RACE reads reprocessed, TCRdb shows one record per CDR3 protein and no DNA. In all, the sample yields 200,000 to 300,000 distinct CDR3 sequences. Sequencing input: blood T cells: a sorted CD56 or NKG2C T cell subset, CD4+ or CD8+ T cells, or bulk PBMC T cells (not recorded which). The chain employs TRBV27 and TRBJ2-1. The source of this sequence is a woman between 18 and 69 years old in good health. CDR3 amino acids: CASSLEFRQTPTAEQFF.